Listed below are T cell receptor beta chains from one sample, sequenced in a study of blood T cell repertoires in COVID-19. Measured with immunoSEQ multiplex PCR; TCRdb has only the in-frame clones, and not every one. The table has 250,000 to 350,000 clones, approximately 88% seen once. Input material: peripheral blood. Receptors were obtained from a human donor with COVID-19, enrolled during active disease. The donor label of this sample is uncertain. Each CDR3 is given with its conserved first and last residue. D genes are given only for firm matches. Only part of the rows carry a size: once, few, many, or a class if the clone is expanded.

J gene,V gene,D gene,clone size,CDR3 DNA,CDR3 protein
TRBJ2-3,TRBV30,TRBD2,.,TGTGCCTGGAGTGGGCTAGCGGGCACAGATACGCAGTATTTT,CAWSGLAGTDTQYF
TRBJ2-2,TRBV4-1,TRBD2,.,TGCGCCAGCAGCCAAGACGAGCGGGGGCACACCGGGGAGCTGTTTTTT,CASSQDERGHTGELFF
TRBJ1-4,TRBV30,.,once,TGTGCCTGGACCCCCGGTCTACAGGGTGCCAATGAAAAACTGTTTTTT,CAWTPGLQGANEKLFF
TRBJ2-1,TRBV27,TRBD2,.,TGTGCCAGCAGTTTAAATGGGAGGGCCGGTTTGTGGAATGAGCAGTTCTTC,CASSLNGRAGLWNEQFF
TRBJ2-3,TRBV6-5,TRBD2,.,TGTGCCAGCAGAGTTGGAACTCCGGGGGGGAATACGCAGTATTTT,CASRVGTPGGNTQYF
TRBJ2-7,TRBV2,TRBD2,.,TGTGCCAGCAGTGTGCGGGGGGCAGACGAGCAGTACTTC,CASSVRGADEQYF
TRBJ1-1,TRBV6-4,.,.,TGTGCCAGCAGTGACCGGAGGTCTGAAGCTTTCTTT,CASSDRRSEAFF
TRBJ2-7,TRBV7-3,.,.,TGTGCCAGCAGCCCCCGTGGGGCAGGGTTGTCCGAGCAGTACTTC,CASSPRGAGLSEQYF
TRBJ1-2,TRBV2,.,.,TGTGCCAGCAGTGATTCGGATATGCAGGGGTCCTATGGCTACACCTTC,CASSDSDMQGSYGYTF
TRBJ1-1,TRBV5-1,TRBD1,few,TGCGCCAGCAGCGGACAGGGGGAAGTTGATGAAGCTTTCTTT,CASSGQGEVDEAFF
TRBJ2-3,TRBV19,TRBD1,once,TGTGCCAGTAGTCGTCCCGGGACAGGGGTCGGAAGCACAGATACGCAGTATTTT,CASSRPGTGVGSTDTQYF
TRBJ2-2,TRBV5-6,.,.,TGTGCCAGCAGCACCACGACAGAGTCGAACACCGGGGAGCTGTTTTTT,CASSTTTESNTGELFF
TRBJ2-7,TRBV14,TRBD1,.,TGTGCCAGCAGCCTTAACAGGGGGGCGACCTACGAGCAGTACTTC,CASSLNRGATYEQYF
TRBJ1-3,TRBV30,.,.,TGTGCCTGGAGTGTAACCAGGGTTTCTGGAAACACCATATATTTT,CAWSVTRVSGNTIYF
TRBJ2-7,TRBV15,.,.,TGTGCCACCAGCTTCGGCAGGGATTCCTACGAGCAGTACTTC,CATSFGRDSYEQYF
TRBJ2-2,TRBV9,.,.,TGTGCCAGCAGCGTACAGGGTGTGAACACCGGGGAGCTGTTTTTT,CASSVQGVNTGELFF
TRBJ1-2,TRBV5-6,.,.,TGTGCCAGCAGCTTGTCTCAGGGCACGGACTATGGCTACACCTTC,CASSLSQGTDYGYTF
TRBJ2-3,TRBV23-1,.,.,TGCGCCAGCAGTCAATCTGTCCTGGTAGGGGCCAGGAGGGCAGATACGCAGTATTTT,CASSQSVLVGARRADTQYF
TRBJ2-1,TRBV19,.,.,TGTGCCAGTAGTCCCAGAGGCTACAATGAGCAGTTCTTC,CASSPRGYNEQFF
TRBJ2-1,TRBV14,.,.,TGTGCCAGCAGCCGACGAGGGTCCCCCTCCTACAATGAGCAGTTCTTC,CASSRRGSPSYNEQFF
TRBJ2-1,TRBV6-6,TRBD1,.,TGTGCCAGCAGTCCCCAGGGGACAGGGCGCCCGAGCTCCTACAATGAGCAGTTCTTC,CASSPQGTGRPSSYNEQFF
TRBJ1-4,TRBV25-1,.,.,TGTGCCAGCAGTGACAGGGGCGTTGATGAAAAACTGTTTTTT,CASSDRGVDEKLFF
TRBJ1-4,TRBV28,TRBD1,once,TGTGCCAGCAGCCTCAGACAGGGGGCTTCTAATGAAAAACTGTTTTTT,CASSLRQGASNEKLFF
TRBJ2-1,TRBV29-1,TRBD2,.,TGCAGCGTTAACAACGGGGGGGTCAATGAGCAGTTCTTC,CSVNNGGVNEQFF
TRBJ2-3,TRBV7-2,.,.,TGTGCCAGCAGCTCGGGAAATACGCAGTATTTT,CASSSGNTQYF
TRBJ2-5,TRBV15,.,few,TGTGCCACCAGCAGAGATGGGCGGGTTGTCCTGGAGACCCAGTACTTC,CATSRDGRVVLETQYF
TRBJ1-5,TRBV5-1,.,.,TGCGCCAGCAGCCCGTGGGGGGGCGTAGGCAATCAGCCCCAGCATTTT,CASSPWGGVGNQPQHF
TRBJ2-1,TRBV18,.,once,TGTGCCAGCCTCCGGGGTGGCGGCTCCTACAATGAGCAGTTCTTC,CASLRGGGSYNEQFF
TRBJ2-3,TRBV14,.,.,TGTGCCAGCAGCCAAGATCGACAGAGCACAGATACGCAGTATTTT,CASSQDRQSTDTQYF
TRBJ2-7,TRBV2,TRBD1,.,TGTGCCAGCAGTGTACAGGGGAGCGAGCAGTACTTC,CASSVQGSEQYF
TRBJ2-2,TRBV6-2/TRBV6-3,TRBD2,.,TGTGCCAGCAGTTACCTAGCGGGAGGGCCTCGTTCCGGGGAGCTGTTTTTT,CASSYLAGGPRSGELFF
TRBJ2-5,TRBV4-1,TRBD1,.,TGCGCCAGCAGCCAAGAAGCCGGGACAGGGGCGCTAGGTTGGGAGACCCAGTACTTC,CASSQEAGTGALGWETQYF
TRBJ2-7,TRBV3-1/TRBV3-2,.,.,TGTGCCAGCAGCCCGACTAGCTCCTACGAGCAGTACTTC,CASSPTSSYEQYF
TRBJ2-1,TRBV5-1,TRBD1,once,TGCGCCAGCAGCTTGGACAGGGGGCCCAATGAGCAGTTCTTC,CASSLDRGPNEQFF
TRBJ2-3,TRBV11-2,TRBD2,.,TGTGCCAGCACGTCTAGCGGGAGATGGGATACGCAGTATTTT,CASTSSGRWDTQYF
TRBJ2-2,TRBV7-8,TRBD1,once,TGTGCCAGCAGCTCAGCCGGGCAGGGGGCCGGCGGGGAGCTGTTTTTT,CASSSAGQGAGGELFF
TRBJ1-2,TRBV28,.,.,TGTGCCAGCAGTTTAACCATCTTTATGGAGAACTATGGCTACACCTTC,CASSLTIFMENYGYTF
TRBJ1-5,TRBV5-5,TRBD1,.,TGTGCCAGCAGCTTGGTGGGGACAGACAATAGCAATCAGCCCCAGCATTTT,CASSLVGTDNSNQPQHF
TRBJ1-6,TRBV7-2,.,.,TGTGCCAGCAGCTTAACGACAGATTATAATTCACCCCTCCACTTT,CASSLTTDYNSPLHF
TRBJ2-7,TRBV27,TRBD1,once,TGTGCCAGCAGTTTGTCGACAGGGGCCCACGAGCAGTACTTC,CASSLSTGAHEQYF
TRBJ2-2,TRBV27,TRBD1,.,TGTGCCAGCAGTAACCCGGGACAGGGGGCAGTGGGGGAGCTGTTTTTT,CASSNPGQGAVGELFF
TRBJ1-2,TRBV7-8,TRBD1,few,TGTGCCAGCACCAAGGGGCGGACAGGGATCACCTTC,CASTKGRTGITF
TRBJ2-5,TRBV5-1,TRBD2,.,TGCGCCAGCAGCTTCTTAGCGGGAGAAGAGACCCAGTACTTC,CASSFLAGEETQYF
TRBJ2-1,TRBV6-6,.,.,TGTGCCAGCAGCCCCACTAGCCCCATTTACAATGAGCAGTTCTTC,CASSPTSPIYNEQFF
TRBJ1-1,TRBV30,TRBD1,.,TGTGCCTGGAGGGGACAGCTGAACACTGAAGCTTTCTTT,CAWRGQLNTEAFF
TRBJ1-4,TRBV19,.,.,TGTGCCAGTAGTATGGAGGGGCGGGGTGAAAAACTGTTTTTT,CASSMEGRGEKLFF
TRBJ2-3,TRBV2,TRBD2,.,TGTGCCAGCGGGTCGGGGAGCGGGAGGGCCATAGATACGCAGTATTTT,CASGSGSGRAIDTQYF
TRBJ2-5,TRBV21-1,.,.,TGTGCCAGCAGCAAAGTAGGACAGCCGAGTTTGCAAGAGACCCAGTACTTC,CASSKVGQPSLQETQYF
TRBJ2-2,TRBV29-1,.,once,TGCAGCGTAGGGGGACCCACGGGCACCGGGGAGCTGTTTTTT,CSVGGPTGTGELFF
TRBJ1-1,TRBV16,TRBD1,.,TGTGCCAGCAGCCAGGGACAGGGGGGCACTGAAGCTTTCTTT,CASSQGQGGTEAFF
TRBJ2-3,TRBV7-3,TRBD1,few,TGTGCCAGCAGCCTTATGGGACAGGGGGCGGGTGATACGCAGTATTTT,CASSLMGQGAGDTQYF
TRBJ2-7,TRBV11-3,.,.,TGTGCCAGCAGCTTAGAATCTCGGGGGTATGACGAGCAGTACTTC,CASSLESRGYDEQYF
TRBJ2-2,TRBV28,TRBD2,.,TGTGCCAGCAGCCTAGCGGAAATGAACACCGGGGAGCTGTTTTTT,CASSLAEMNTGELFF